This TCR beta chain was retrieved from a study of yellow fever vaccine responses in identical twins. Study observations and caveats: Reportedly, the response of twins' T cells to the vaccine seemed partly convergent, partly personalized.

As to this clonotype: Its cognate antigen is unknown.

The junction had 8 bases not matched to a gene; V was cut back by 4 bases and J by 5 bases. CDR1 is KGHSH and CDR2 is LQKENI in the germline V gene. This CDR3 region has 15 residues. Via MiXCR, TCRdb re-called the RT-PCR reads, giving one row per CDR3 protein. The repertoire has approximately 2,500 distinct CDR3 sequences, 82% of them found once; the top ten carry around 5.4%. Here the sequenced sample was T cells from blood (PBMCs), unsorted or a sorted subset (not recorded which), taken before or after yellow fever vaccination (not recorded which). The receptor was derived from a woman between 18 and 30 years old who received the yellow fever vaccine. V usage is TRBV18 and J usage is TRBJ2-7; 10 nucleotides match TRBD2. The CDR3 nucleotides read TGTGCCAGCTCACAACCGGGACTAGCGATACACGAGCAGTACTTC. It codes for CASSQPGLAIHEQYF.